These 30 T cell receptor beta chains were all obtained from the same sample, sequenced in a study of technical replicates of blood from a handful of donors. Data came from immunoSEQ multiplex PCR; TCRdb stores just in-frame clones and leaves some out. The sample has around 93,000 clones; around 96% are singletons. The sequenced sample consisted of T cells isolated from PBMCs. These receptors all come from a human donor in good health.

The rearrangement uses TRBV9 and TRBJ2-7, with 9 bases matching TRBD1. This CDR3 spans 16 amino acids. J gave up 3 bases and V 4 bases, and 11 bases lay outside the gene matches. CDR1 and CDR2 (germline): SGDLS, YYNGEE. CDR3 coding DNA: TGTGCCAGCAGCCCGGGACAGGGCCCACCTTACTACGAGCAGTACTTC. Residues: CASSPGQGPPYYEQYF. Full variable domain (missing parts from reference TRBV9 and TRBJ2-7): DSGVTQTPKHLITATGQRVTLRCSPRSGDLSVYWYQQSLDQGLQFLIQYYNGEERAKGNILERFSAQQFPDLHSELNLSSLELGDSALYFCASSPGQGPPYYEQYFGPGTRLTVT.

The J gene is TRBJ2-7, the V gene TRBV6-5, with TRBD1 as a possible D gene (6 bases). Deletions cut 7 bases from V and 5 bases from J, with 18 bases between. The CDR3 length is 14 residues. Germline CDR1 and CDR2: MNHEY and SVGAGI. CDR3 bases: TGTGCCAGCACCAAAACACAGGGTTCCCACGAGCAGTACTTC. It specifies CASTKTQGSHEQYF.

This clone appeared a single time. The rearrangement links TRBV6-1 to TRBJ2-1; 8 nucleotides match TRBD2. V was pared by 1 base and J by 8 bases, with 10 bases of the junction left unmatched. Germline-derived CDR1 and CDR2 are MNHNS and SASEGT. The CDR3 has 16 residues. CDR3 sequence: CASSEGPSGSMYEQFF. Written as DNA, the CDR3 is TGTGCCAGCAGTGAAGGACCAAGCGGGAGTATGTATGAGCAGTTCTTC.

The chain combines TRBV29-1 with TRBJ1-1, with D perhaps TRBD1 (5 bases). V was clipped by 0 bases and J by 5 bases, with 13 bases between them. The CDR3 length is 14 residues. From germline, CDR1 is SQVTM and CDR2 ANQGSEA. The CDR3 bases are TGCAGCGTTGAAGATATGGCAGGGTCAACTGAAGCTTTCTTT. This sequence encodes CSVEDMAGSTEAFF.

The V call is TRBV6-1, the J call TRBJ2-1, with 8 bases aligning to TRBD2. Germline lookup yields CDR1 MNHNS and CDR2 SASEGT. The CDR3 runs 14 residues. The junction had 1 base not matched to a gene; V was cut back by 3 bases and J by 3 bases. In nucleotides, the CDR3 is TGTGCCAGCAGTGAGACTAGCGTCTACAATGAGCAGTTCTTC. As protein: CASSETSVYNEQFF.

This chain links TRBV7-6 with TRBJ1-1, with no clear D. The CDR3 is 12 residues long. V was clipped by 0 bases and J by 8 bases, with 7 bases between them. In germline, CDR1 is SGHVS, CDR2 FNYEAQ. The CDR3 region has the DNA TGTGCCAGCAGCTTAGCGCGGGCAGAAGCTTTCTTT. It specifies CASSLARAEAFF.

CDR3 nucleotide sequence: TGTGCCAGCAGTGGGGCGGGGGAAGCGTCTTATGGCTACACCTTC. Translated: CASSGAGEASYGYTF. The V call is TRBV2, the J call TRBJ1-2, with D tentatively TRBD1 (5 bases). The CDR3 consists of 15 residues. CDR1 is SNHLY, CDR2 FYNNEI, per germline. The V end lost 4 bases, the J end lost 5 bases, and 17 bases lay between the germline ends.

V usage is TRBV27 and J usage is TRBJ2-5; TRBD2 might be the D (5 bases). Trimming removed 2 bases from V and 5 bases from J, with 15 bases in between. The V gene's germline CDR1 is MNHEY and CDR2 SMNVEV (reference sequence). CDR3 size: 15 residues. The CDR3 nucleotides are TGTGCCAGCAGTTTAGGCTCTAGCAGGTTTGAGACCCAGTACTTC. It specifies CASSLGSSRFETQYF.

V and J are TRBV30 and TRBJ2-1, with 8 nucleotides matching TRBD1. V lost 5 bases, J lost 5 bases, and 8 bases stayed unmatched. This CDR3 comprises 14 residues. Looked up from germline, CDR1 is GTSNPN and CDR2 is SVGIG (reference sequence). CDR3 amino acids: CAWDPGTGDNEQFF. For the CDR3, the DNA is TGTGCCTGGGACCCCGGGACAGGAGACAATGAGCAGTTCTTC.

The CDR3 reads CASSVDREYEQYF. The CDR3 DNA reads as TGTGCCAGTAGTGTGGACAGGGAGTACGAGCAGTACTTC. The chain combines TRBV19 with TRBJ2-7, with 8 bases matching TRBD1. This CDR3 spans 13 amino acids. V was pared by 5 bases and J by 4 bases, with 4 bases of the junction left unmatched. Germline V gene sequence: CDR1 LNHDA, CDR2 SQIVND (reference sequence).

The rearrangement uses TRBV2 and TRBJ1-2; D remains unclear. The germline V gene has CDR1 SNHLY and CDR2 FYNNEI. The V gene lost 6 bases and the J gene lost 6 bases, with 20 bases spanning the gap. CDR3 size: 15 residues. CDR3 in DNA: TGTGCCAGCAGCAACAGAAAGGCCGGTACTGATGGCTACACCTTC. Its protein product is CASSNRKAGTDGYTF.

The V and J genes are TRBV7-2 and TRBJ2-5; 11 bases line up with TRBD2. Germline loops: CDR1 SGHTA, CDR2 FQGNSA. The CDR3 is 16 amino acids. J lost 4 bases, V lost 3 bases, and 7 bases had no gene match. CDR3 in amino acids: CASSFLAGGPLETQYF. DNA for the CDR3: TGTGCCAGCAGCTTTTTAGCGGGAGGGCCCCTAGAGACCCAGTACTTC. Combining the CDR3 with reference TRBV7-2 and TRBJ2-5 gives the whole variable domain GAGVSQSPSNKVTEKGKDVELRCDPISGHTALYWYRQSLGQGLEFLIYFQGNSAPDKSGLPSDRFSAERTGGSVSTLTIQRTQQEDSAVYLCASSFLAGGPLETQYFGPGTRLLVL.

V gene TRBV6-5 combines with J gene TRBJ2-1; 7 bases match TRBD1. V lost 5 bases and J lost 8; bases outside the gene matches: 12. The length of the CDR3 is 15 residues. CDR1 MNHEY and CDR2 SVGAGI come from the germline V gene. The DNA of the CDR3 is TGTGCCAGCAGTCCCGGGACAGACGGTTGCGATGAGCAGTTCTTC. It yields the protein CASSPGTDGCDEQFF.

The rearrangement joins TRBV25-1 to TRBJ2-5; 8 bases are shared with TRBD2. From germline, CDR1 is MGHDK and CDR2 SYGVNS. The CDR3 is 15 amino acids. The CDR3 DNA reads TGTGCGGGAGGCGGGATAGCGGGACTGGGGGAGACCCAGTACTTC. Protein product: CAGGGIAGLGETQYF. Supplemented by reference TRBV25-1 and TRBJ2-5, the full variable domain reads EADIYQTPRYLVIGTGKKITLECSQTMGHDKMYWYQQDPGMELHLIHYSYGVNSTEKGDLSSESTVSRIRTEHFPLTLESARPSHTSQYLCAGGGIAGLGETQYFGPGTRLLVL.

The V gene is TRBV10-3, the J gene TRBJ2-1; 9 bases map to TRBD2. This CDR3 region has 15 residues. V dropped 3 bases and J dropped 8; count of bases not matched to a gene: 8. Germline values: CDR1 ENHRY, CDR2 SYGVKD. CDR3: CAISDLVAGEDEQFF. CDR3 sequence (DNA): TGTGCCATCAGTGATTTAGTAGCGGGAGAGGATGAGCAGTTCTTC.

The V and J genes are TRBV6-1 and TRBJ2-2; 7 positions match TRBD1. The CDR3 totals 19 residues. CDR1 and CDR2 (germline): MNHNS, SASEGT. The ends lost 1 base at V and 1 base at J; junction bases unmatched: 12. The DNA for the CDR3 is TGTGCCAGCAGTGAAGGAAAGTGGGTTAGGACAGGGAACACCGGGGAGCTGTTTTTT. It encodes CASSEGKWVRTGNTGELFF.

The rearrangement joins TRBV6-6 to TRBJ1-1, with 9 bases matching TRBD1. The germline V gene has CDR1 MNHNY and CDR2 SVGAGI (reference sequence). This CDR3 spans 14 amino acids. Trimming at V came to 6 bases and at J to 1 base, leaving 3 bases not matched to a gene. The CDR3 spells CASSRQGGNTEAFF. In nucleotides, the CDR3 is TGTGCCAGCAGCCGACAGGGGGGGAACACTGAAGCTTTCTTT.

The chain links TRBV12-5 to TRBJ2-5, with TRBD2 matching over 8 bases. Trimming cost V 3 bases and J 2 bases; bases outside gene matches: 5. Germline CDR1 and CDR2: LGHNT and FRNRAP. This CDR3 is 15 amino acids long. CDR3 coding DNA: TGTGCTAGTGGTTTCTCGGGACTAGGTCAAGAGACCCAGTACTTC. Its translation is CASGFSGLGQETQYF.

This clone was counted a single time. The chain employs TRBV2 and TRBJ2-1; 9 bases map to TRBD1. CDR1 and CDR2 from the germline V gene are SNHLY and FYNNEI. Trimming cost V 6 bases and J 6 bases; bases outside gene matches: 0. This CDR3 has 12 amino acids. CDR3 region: CASRGQGNEQFF. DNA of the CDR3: TGTGCCAGCAGGGGACAGGGCAATGAGCAGTTCTTC.

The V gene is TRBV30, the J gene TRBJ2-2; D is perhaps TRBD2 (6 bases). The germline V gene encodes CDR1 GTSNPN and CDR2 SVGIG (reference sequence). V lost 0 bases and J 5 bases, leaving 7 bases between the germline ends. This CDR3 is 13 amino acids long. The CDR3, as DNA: TGTGCCTGGAGTGTAGGAGGGACCGGGGAGCTGTTTTTT. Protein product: CAWSVGGTGELFF.

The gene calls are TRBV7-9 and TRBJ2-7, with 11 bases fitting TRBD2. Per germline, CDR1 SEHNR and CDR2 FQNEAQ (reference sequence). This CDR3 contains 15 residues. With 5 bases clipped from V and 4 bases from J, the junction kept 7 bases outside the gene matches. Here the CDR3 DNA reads TGTGCCAGCAGCCCAACCGGGACTAGCGGTTACGAGCAGTACTTC. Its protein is CASSPTGTSGYEQYF.

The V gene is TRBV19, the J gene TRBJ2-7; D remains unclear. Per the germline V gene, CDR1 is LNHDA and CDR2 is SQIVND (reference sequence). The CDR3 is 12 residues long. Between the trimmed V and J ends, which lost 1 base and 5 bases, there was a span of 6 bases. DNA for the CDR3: TGTGCCAGTAGTATAGGGCAGAACGAGCAGTACTTC. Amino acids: CASSIGQNEQYF.

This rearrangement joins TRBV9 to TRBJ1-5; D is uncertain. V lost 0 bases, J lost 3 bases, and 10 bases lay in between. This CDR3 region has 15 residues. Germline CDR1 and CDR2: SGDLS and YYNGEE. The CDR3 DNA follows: TGTGCCAGCAGCGTAGGGGCCGTTTTCAATCAGCCCCAGCATTTT. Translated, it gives CASSVGAVFNQPQHF.

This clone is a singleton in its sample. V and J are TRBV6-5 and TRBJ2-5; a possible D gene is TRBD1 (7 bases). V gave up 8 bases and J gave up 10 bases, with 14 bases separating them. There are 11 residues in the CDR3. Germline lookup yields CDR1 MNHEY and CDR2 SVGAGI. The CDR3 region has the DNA TGTGCCAGCGTCGGTCAGGGGGGCCAGTACTTC. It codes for CASVGQGGQYF.

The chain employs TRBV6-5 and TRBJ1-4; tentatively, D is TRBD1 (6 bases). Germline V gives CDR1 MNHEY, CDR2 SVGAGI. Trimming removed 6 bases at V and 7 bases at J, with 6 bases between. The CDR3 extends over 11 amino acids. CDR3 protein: CASRGAEKLFF. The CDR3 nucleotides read TGTGCCAGCAGGGGGGCTGAAAAACTGTTTTTT.

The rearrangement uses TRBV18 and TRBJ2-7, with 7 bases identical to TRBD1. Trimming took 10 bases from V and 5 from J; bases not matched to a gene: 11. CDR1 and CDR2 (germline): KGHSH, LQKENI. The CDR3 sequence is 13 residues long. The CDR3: CATLKDRSNEQYF. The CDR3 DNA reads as TGTGCCACCCTTAAGGACAGGTCCAACGAGCAGTACTTC.

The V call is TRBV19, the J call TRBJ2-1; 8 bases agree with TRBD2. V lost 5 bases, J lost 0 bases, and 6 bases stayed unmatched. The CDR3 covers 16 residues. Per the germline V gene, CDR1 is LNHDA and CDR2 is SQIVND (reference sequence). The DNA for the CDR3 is TGTGCCAGTAGTGGGGGACTAGTGGGCTCCTACAATGAGCAGTTCTTC. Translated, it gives CASSGGLVGSYNEQFF.

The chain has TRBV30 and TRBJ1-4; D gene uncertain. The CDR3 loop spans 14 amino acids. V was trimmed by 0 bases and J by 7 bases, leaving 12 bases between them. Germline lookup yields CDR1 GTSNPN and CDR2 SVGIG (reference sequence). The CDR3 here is CAWSVMGSLEKLFF. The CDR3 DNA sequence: TGTGCCTGGAGTGTAATGGGCAGCCTTGAAAAACTGTTTTTT. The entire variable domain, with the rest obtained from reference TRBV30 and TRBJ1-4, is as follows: SQTIHQWPATLVQPVGSPLSLECTVEGTSNPNLYWYRQAAGRGLQLLFYSVGIGQISSEVPQNLSASRPQDRQFILSSKKLLLSDSGFYLCAWSVMGSLEKLFFGSGTQLSVL.

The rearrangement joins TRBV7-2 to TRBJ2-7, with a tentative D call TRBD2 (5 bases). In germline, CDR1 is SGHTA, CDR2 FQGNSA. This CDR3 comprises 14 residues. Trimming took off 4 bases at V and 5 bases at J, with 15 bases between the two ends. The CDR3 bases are TGTGCCAGCAGCTCGGCCGGGGTTTGGAACGAGCAGTACTTC. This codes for CASSSAGVWNEQYF.

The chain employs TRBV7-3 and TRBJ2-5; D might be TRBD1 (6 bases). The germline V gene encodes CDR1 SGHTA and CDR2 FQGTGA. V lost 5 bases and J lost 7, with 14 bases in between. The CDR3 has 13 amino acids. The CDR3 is CASSQGLAATQYF. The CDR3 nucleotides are TGTGCCAGCAGCCAGGGGCTAGCCGCGACCCAGTACTTC.